This T cell receptor (beta chain) was retrieved from a study of OX40 agonist ivuxolimab in advanced cancers. Study at large: Ivuxolimab, an antibody that agonizes OX40 (CD134), was administered to the patients. Partial responses were achieved by three patients, of whom one had hepatocellular carcinoma and two had cutaneous melanoma.

The protocol was immunoSEQ multiplex PCR, while the TCRdb copy is restricted to in-frame clones and leaves out a portion. This sample has 50,000 to 80,000 clones, with about 90% found just once. Study findings and constraints: Some of the lowest clonal expansion was seen in partial responders at 0.1-3.0 mg/kg. On average, CD8+ T cells had more expanded clones than CD4+.

A word on this clone: The antigen remains unidentified.

Trimming stripped 4 bases from V and 7 bases from J, with 17 bases between. The CDR3 extends over 14 amino acids. Germline V gene data show CDR1 as SGHAT and CDR2 as FQNNGV. The chain recombines TRBV11-2 with TRBJ2-7; maybe TRBD2 (5 bases). Sequences were derived from CD4+ or CD8+ T cells sorted from blood, sampled in a trial of the OX40 agonist ivuxolimab. The receptor was derived from an adult with an advanced solid tumor such as melanoma, head and neck, liver or kidney cancer. Written as DNA, the CDR3 is TGTGCCAGCAGCTCGTGGACTGGGGTGGGGGAGCAGTACTTC. This codes for CASSSWTGVGEQYF.